A selection of T cell receptor beta chains follows, all from one sample in a study of shared clonotypes between healthy human individuals. Only in-frame clones appear in the TCRdb table, and some are missing; sequencing was by immunoSEQ multiplex PCR. In the table there are 2 million or so clones, about 95% of which are singletons. The sequenced sample consisted of naive CD8+ T cells sorted from blood. The receptors originated from a man aged 18 to 29 in good health. Each CDR3 is given with its conserved first and last residue. The order of the fields is CDR3 protein, CDR3 DNA, V gene, clone size, CDR3 length, D gene, J gene. The D gene is left open where the match is weak. For some rows the clone size is stated as once, few or many, or as a class when expanded; others skip it.

cdr3_aa: CASSWAEGDNEQYF; cdr3_nt: TGTGCCAGCAGTTGGGCCGAGGGAGACAACGAGCAGTACTTC; v_call: TRBV6-5; clone_size: NA; cdr3_length: 14; d_call: NA; j_call: TRBJ2-7
cdr3_aa: CASRLTGTANTEAFF; cdr3_nt: TGTGCCAGCAGATTAACCGGGACGGCGAACACTGAAGCTTTCTTT; v_call: TRBV27; clone_size: NA; cdr3_length: 15; d_call: NA; j_call: TRBJ1-1
cdr3_aa: CASSLGPNNEQFF; cdr3_nt: TGTGCCAGCAGCTTAGGGCCAAACAATGAGCAGTTCTTC; v_call: TRBV13; clone_size: NA; cdr3_length: 13; d_call: NA; j_call: TRBJ2-1
cdr3_aa: CASSPITSGGPSYEQYF; cdr3_nt: TGTGCCAGCTCGCCGATCACTAGCGGGGGCCCCTCCTACGAGCAGTACTTC; v_call: TRBV18; clone_size: NA; cdr3_length: 17; d_call: TRBD2; j_call: TRBJ2-7
cdr3_aa: CASSLVVNQETQYF; cdr3_nt: TGTGCCAGCAGCTTAGTTGTCAACCAAGAGACCCAGTACTTC; v_call: TRBV7-9; clone_size: NA; cdr3_length: 14; d_call: NA; j_call: TRBJ2-5
cdr3_aa: CASSQDLGNEQYF; cdr3_nt: TGCGCCAGCAGCCAAGATCTAGGGAACGAGCAGTACTTC; v_call: TRBV4-3; clone_size: NA; cdr3_length: 13; d_call: NA; j_call: TRBJ2-7
cdr3_aa: CASSLGHPDTGELFF; cdr3_nt: TGTGCCAGCAGCTTAGGGCACCCAGACACCGGGGAGCTGTTTTTT; v_call: TRBV7-2; clone_size: NA; cdr3_length: 15; d_call: NA; j_call: TRBJ2-2
cdr3_aa: CSSAGQGRYANYGYTF; cdr3_nt: TGCAGCTCAGCTGGACAGGGTCGGTACGCTAACTATGGCTACACCTTC; v_call: TRBV29-1; clone_size: once; cdr3_length: 16; d_call: TRBD1; j_call: TRBJ1-2
cdr3_aa: CASSLAPSGGLGVTQYF; cdr3_nt: TGTGCCAGCAGCTTAGCTCCTAGCGGGGGGCTAGGGGTTACGCAGTATTTT; v_call: TRBV7-9; clone_size: NA; cdr3_length: 17; d_call: TRBD2; j_call: TRBJ2-3
cdr3_aa: CASSEWESHSYEQYF; cdr3_nt: TGTGCCAGCAGTGAATGGGAGAGCCATTCCTACGAGCAGTACTTC; v_call: TRBV6-1; clone_size: NA; cdr3_length: 15; d_call: NA; j_call: TRBJ2-7
cdr3_aa: CASSGDSDTYGYTF; cdr3_nt: TGTGCCAGCAGCGGGGACTCGGACACCTATGGCTACACCTTC; v_call: TRBV9; clone_size: NA; cdr3_length: 14; d_call: NA; j_call: TRBJ1-2
cdr3_aa: CASSSTRFGQGVDEQYF; cdr3_nt: TGTGCCAGCAGTTCTACACGGTTTGGGCAGGGAGTGGACGAGCAGTACTTC; v_call: TRBV27; clone_size: NA; cdr3_length: 17; d_call: NA; j_call: TRBJ2-7
cdr3_aa: CASSIGHGRTYEQYF; cdr3_nt: TGTGCCAGTAGTATAGGCCACGGTCGCACCTACGAGCAGTACTTC; v_call: TRBV19; clone_size: NA; cdr3_length: 15; d_call: NA; j_call: TRBJ2-7
cdr3_aa: CASSHTTSIRDRGTGELFF; cdr3_nt: TGCGCCAGCAGTCACACGACCTCCATCCGGGACAGGGGAACCGGGGAGCTGTTTTTT; v_call: TRBV23-1; clone_size: NA; cdr3_length: 19; d_call: TRBD1; j_call: TRBJ2-2
cdr3_aa: CASSLGQGHGFGGGYTF; cdr3_nt: TGTGCCAGCAGCTTGGGACAGGGCCACGGTTTCGGAGGGGGCTACACCTTC; v_call: TRBV5-6; clone_size: NA; cdr3_length: 17; d_call: TRBD1; j_call: TRBJ1-2
cdr3_aa: CASRQGSYEQYF; cdr3_nt: TGCGCCAGCAGACAGGGGTCCTACGAGCAGTACTTC; v_call: TRBV10-2; clone_size: NA; cdr3_length: 12; d_call: TRBD1; j_call: TRBJ2-7
cdr3_aa: CASSMAEGVYEQYF; cdr3_nt: TGTGCCAGTAGTATGGCGGAGGGGGTTTACGAGCAGTACTTC; v_call: TRBV19; clone_size: NA; cdr3_length: 14; d_call: NA; j_call: TRBJ2-7
cdr3_aa: CASSERGKRETQYF; cdr3_nt: TGTGCCAGCAGTGAACGCGGAAAGAGAGAGACCCAGTACTTC; v_call: TRBV2; clone_size: NA; cdr3_length: 14; d_call: NA; j_call: TRBJ2-5
cdr3_aa: CASRNPTSYEQYF; cdr3_nt: TGTGCCAGCAGGAACCCCACCTCCTACGAGCAGTACTTC; v_call: TRBV7-2; clone_size: NA; cdr3_length: 13; d_call: NA; j_call: TRBJ2-7
cdr3_aa: CASSQGQGAQYEQYF; cdr3_nt: TGCGCCAGCAGCCAGGGACAGGGGGCTCAGTACGAGCAGTACTTC; v_call: TRBV4-1; clone_size: NA; cdr3_length: 15; d_call: TRBD1; j_call: TRBJ2-7
cdr3_aa: CASSFAGQGALDTQYF; cdr3_nt: TGTGCCAGCAGCTTCGCCGGACAGGGGGCACTAGATACGCAGTATTTT; v_call: TRBV7-9; clone_size: NA; cdr3_length: 16; d_call: TRBD1; j_call: TRBJ2-3
cdr3_aa: CASSSVRGGEQYF; cdr3_nt: TGCGCCAGCAGCTCAGTCAGGGGAGGCGAGCAGTACTTC; v_call: TRBV4-1; clone_size: NA; cdr3_length: 13; d_call: NA; j_call: TRBJ2-7
cdr3_aa: CASSSRRGGREETQYF; cdr3_nt: TGTGCCAGCAGCTCCCGTCGGGGAGGCCGTGAAGAGACCCAGTACTTC; v_call: TRBV7-9; clone_size: NA; cdr3_length: 16; d_call: NA; j_call: TRBJ2-5
cdr3_aa: CASSPSKGEYNSPLHF; cdr3_nt: TGTGCCAGCAGTCCCTCGAAGGGCGAGTATAATTCACCCCTCCACTTT; v_call: TRBV27; clone_size: NA; cdr3_length: 16; d_call: NA; j_call: TRBJ1-6
cdr3_aa: CASSFGTRGDPQSYNEQFF; cdr3_nt: TGTGCCAGCTCCTTCGGGACAAGGGGCGACCCCCAATCCTACAATGAGCAGTTCTTC; v_call: TRBV18; clone_size: NA; cdr3_length: 19; d_call: NA; j_call: TRBJ2-1
cdr3_aa: CASSLVPGRGGYTF; cdr3_nt: TGTGCCAGCAGCTTAGTCCCAGGGAGGGGCGGCTACACCTTC; v_call: TRBV11-2; clone_size: NA; cdr3_length: 14; d_call: NA; j_call: TRBJ1-2
cdr3_aa: CASSFRDRGYEQYF; cdr3_nt: TGTGCTAGCAGCTTCCGGGACAGGGGCTACGAGCAGTACTTC; v_call: TRBV7-7; clone_size: NA; cdr3_length: 14; d_call: TRBD1; j_call: TRBJ2-7
cdr3_aa: CASSTGLWDEQFF; cdr3_nt: TGCGCCAGCTCTACGGGTTTATGGGATGAGCAGTTCTTC; v_call: TRBV5-1; clone_size: NA; cdr3_length: 13; d_call: NA; j_call: TRBJ2-1
cdr3_aa: CASSPGGISYGYTF; cdr3_nt: TGTGCCAGCAGCCCTGGGGGGATCAGCTATGGCTACACCTTC; v_call: TRBV6-5; clone_size: NA; cdr3_length: 14; d_call: NA; j_call: TRBJ1-2
cdr3_aa: CASSLVVQGGKDIQYF; cdr3_nt: TGTGCCAGCAGCTTAGTGGTACAGGGGGGAAAAGACATTCAGTACTTC; v_call: TRBV7-4; clone_size: NA; cdr3_length: 16; d_call: TRBD1; j_call: TRBJ2-4
cdr3_aa: CAISEYTGETQYF; cdr3_nt: TGTGCCATCAGTGAGTATACGGGGGAGACCCAGTACTTC; v_call: TRBV10-3; clone_size: NA; cdr3_length: 13; d_call: NA; j_call: TRBJ2-5
cdr3_aa: CASSETGASTEAFF; cdr3_nt: TGCGCCAGCAGTGAAACGGGGGCATCCACTGAAGCTTTCTTT; v_call: TRBV10-1; clone_size: NA; cdr3_length: 14; d_call: NA; j_call: TRBJ1-1
cdr3_aa: CASTPGLPNLPEAFF; cdr3_nt: TGTGCCAGCACCCCGGGACTTCCAAATTTGCCTGAAGCTTTCTTT; v_call: TRBV7-9; clone_size: once; cdr3_length: 15; d_call: NA; j_call: TRBJ1-1
cdr3_aa: CASSVGDDPGELFF; cdr3_nt: TGTGCCAGCAGCGTAGGTGACGACCCCGGGGAGCTGTTTTTT; v_call: TRBV9; clone_size: NA; cdr3_length: 14; d_call: NA; j_call: TRBJ2-2
cdr3_aa: CASSESGIGETQYF; cdr3_nt: TGTGCCAGCAGTGAGAGCGGGATCGGTGAGACCCAGTACTTC; v_call: TRBV27; clone_size: NA; cdr3_length: 14; d_call: TRBD2; j_call: TRBJ2-5
cdr3_aa: CASSPDPIGFEAFF; cdr3_nt: TGTGCCAGCAGCCCAGACCCAATCGGGTTTGAAGCTTTCTTT; v_call: TRBV5-4; clone_size: NA; cdr3_length: 14; d_call: NA; j_call: TRBJ1-1
cdr3_aa: CASFVSPNTEAFF; cdr3_nt: TGTGCCAGCTTCGTATCTCCGAACACTGAAGCTTTCTTT; v_call: TRBV6-5; clone_size: NA; cdr3_length: 13; d_call: NA; j_call: TRBJ1-1
cdr3_aa: CASSIGNHYSNQPQHF; cdr3_nt: TGTGCCAGTAGTATAGGAAACCACTATAGCAATCAGCCCCAGCATTTT; v_call: TRBV19; clone_size: NA; cdr3_length: 16; d_call: NA; j_call: TRBJ1-5
cdr3_aa: CASSHGQGEIEQYF; cdr3_nt: TGTGCCAGCAGCCATGGACAGGGAGAGATCGAGCAGTACTTC; v_call: TRBV5-4; clone_size: NA; cdr3_length: 14; d_call: TRBD1; j_call: TRBJ2-7
cdr3_aa: CASSKQGSQIHEQYF; cdr3_nt: TGTGCCAGCAGCAAACAGGGTTCCCAAATCCACGAGCAGTACTTC; v_call: TRBV5-5; clone_size: NA; cdr3_length: 15; d_call: NA; j_call: TRBJ2-7
cdr3_aa: CASSFMAGVNQPQHF; cdr3_nt: TGTGCCAGCAGTTTTATGGCAGGGGTCAATCAGCCCCAGCATTTT; v_call: TRBV27; clone_size: NA; cdr3_length: 15; d_call: NA; j_call: TRBJ1-5
cdr3_aa: CASSLRGDNYGYTF; cdr3_nt: TGCGCCAGCAGCTTGAGGGGGGATAACTATGGCTACACCTTC; v_call: TRBV5-1; clone_size: NA; cdr3_length: 14; d_call: NA; j_call: TRBJ1-2
cdr3_aa: CASSHGVGETQYF; cdr3_nt: TGTGCCAGCAGTCACGGGGTAGGAGAGACCCAGTACTTC; v_call: TRBV5-6; clone_size: NA; cdr3_length: 13; d_call: NA; j_call: TRBJ2-5
cdr3_aa: CASSQGFSGNEAFF; cdr3_nt: TGCGCCAGCAGCCAAGGTTTTTCGGGGAATGAAGCTTTCTTT; v_call: TRBV4-3; clone_size: NA; cdr3_length: 14; d_call: NA; j_call: TRBJ1-1
cdr3_aa: CASSLESTTDEAFF; cdr3_nt: TGTGCCAGCAGCTTGGAAAGTACCACTGATGAAGCTTTCTTT; v_call: TRBV5-6; clone_size: once; cdr3_length: 14; d_call: NA; j_call: TRBJ1-1
cdr3_aa: CATSRGQGSQPQHF; cdr3_nt: TGTGCCACCAGCAGAGGACAGGGGAGTCAGCCCCAGCATTTT; v_call: TRBV15; clone_size: NA; cdr3_length: 14; d_call: TRBD1; j_call: TRBJ1-5
cdr3_aa: CAWSRMSNTIYF; cdr3_nt: TGTGCCTGGAGCAGGATGTCAAACACCATATATTTT; v_call: TRBV30; clone_size: NA; cdr3_length: 12; d_call: NA; j_call: TRBJ1-3
cdr3_aa: CASSQGRGEDTEAFF; cdr3_nt: TGCGCCAGCAGCCAAGGGAGGGGTGAAGACACTGAAGCTTTCTTT; v_call: TRBV4-1; clone_size: NA; cdr3_length: 15; d_call: NA; j_call: TRBJ1-1
cdr3_aa: CASTPTGEETQYF; cdr3_nt: TGCGCCAGCACCCCCACAGGGGAAGAGACCCAGTACTTC; v_call: TRBV10-2; clone_size: NA; cdr3_length: 13; d_call: TRBD1; j_call: TRBJ2-5
cdr3_aa: CASSPRQGWGQETQYF; cdr3_nt: TGTGCCAGCAGTCCTCGACAGGGCTGGGGCCAAGAGACCCAGTACTTC; v_call: TRBV28; clone_size: NA; cdr3_length: 16; d_call: TRBD1; j_call: TRBJ2-5
cdr3_aa: CASSQERQGNTEAFF; cdr3_nt: TGCGCCAGCAGCCAAGAAAGGCAGGGGAACACTGAAGCTTTCTTT; v_call: TRBV4-1; clone_size: NA; cdr3_length: 15; d_call: NA; j_call: TRBJ1-1
cdr3_aa: CASSTSLAGLYNEQFF; cdr3_nt: TGTGCCAGTAGTACCTCATTAGCGGGACTCTACAATGAGCAGTTCTTC; v_call: TRBV19; clone_size: NA; cdr3_length: 16; d_call: TRBD2; j_call: TRBJ2-1
cdr3_aa: CASSLGPYTDTQYF; cdr3_nt: TGTGCCAGCAGCCTGGGACCGTACACAGATACGCAGTATTTT; v_call: TRBV11-2; clone_size: NA; cdr3_length: 14; d_call: NA; j_call: TRBJ2-3
cdr3_aa: CASSLEQGRPDTQYF; cdr3_nt: TGCGCCAGCAGCCTAGAACAGGGGCGCCCAGATACGCAGTATTTT; v_call: TRBV4-1; clone_size: NA; cdr3_length: 15; d_call: TRBD1; j_call: TRBJ2-3
cdr3_aa: CASSTVPLSNYGYTF; cdr3_nt: TGTGCCAGTTCGACAGTACCACTCTCTAACTATGGCTACACCTTC; v_call: TRBV19; clone_size: NA; cdr3_length: 15; d_call: NA; j_call: TRBJ1-2
cdr3_aa: CTRLGSVKLFF; cdr3_nt: TGTACACGTCTGGGCTCCGTAAAACTGTTTTTT; v_call: TRBV15; clone_size: NA; cdr3_length: 11; d_call: NA; j_call: TRBJ1-4
cdr3_aa: CAWGVGGLETQYF; cdr3_nt: TGTGCCTGGGGCGTAGGGGGACTAGAGACCCAGTACTTC; v_call: TRBV30; clone_size: NA; cdr3_length: 13; d_call: NA; j_call: TRBJ2-5